These T cell receptor beta chains were read from a single sample in a study of cytomegalovirus exposure and HLA in healthy donors. TCRdb's copy holds only in-frame clones and misses some; the assay was immunoSEQ multiplex PCR. This table holds 150,000 to 200,000 clones, around 83% found once. The sequenced material came from PBMCs. The receptors come from a man in his fifties or sixties in good health and CMV-seronegative. CDR3s leave out the opening cysteine and the closing phenylalanine or tryptophan.

CDR3aa: ASSLPTREKLF
len: 11
j_gene: TRBJ1-4
v_gene: TRBV5-1

CDR3aa: ASSPAGQGASSGYT
len: 14
j_gene: TRBJ1-2
v_gene: TRBV18

CDR3aa: ASSLMGDRGFYEQY
len: 14
j_gene: TRBJ2-7
v_gene: TRBV7-6

CDR3aa: AISEGQGYQPQH
len: 12
j_gene: TRBJ1-5
v_gene: TRBV10-3

CDR3aa: ASSSTSGTGGDEQY
len: 14
j_gene: TRBJ2-7
v_gene: TRBV5-4

CDR3aa: ASSRQDVNYGYT
len: 12
j_gene: TRBJ1-2
v_gene: TRBV5-5

CDR3aa: SSSPTGSYEQY
len: 11
j_gene: TRBJ2-7
v_gene: TRBV7-9

CDR3aa: ASSSGIYGYT
len: 10
j_gene: TRBJ1-2
v_gene: TRBV7-2

CDR3aa: ASSFVAGTDTQY
len: 12
j_gene: TRBJ2-3
v_gene: TRBV28

CDR3aa: SVDSGSETQY
len: 10
j_gene: TRBJ2-5
v_gene: TRBV29-1

CDR3aa: ASSLDLLSPYNEQF
len: 14
j_gene: TRBJ2-1
v_gene: TRBV11-2

CDR3aa: ASSEPGNYGYT
len: 11
j_gene: TRBJ1-2
v_gene: TRBV25-1

CDR3aa: ASSETVGFSYEQY
len: 13
j_gene: TRBJ2-7
v_gene: TRBV2

CDR3aa: ASSQESWGLRY
len: 11
j_gene: TRBJ2-7
v_gene: TRBV4-3